Below, 8 T cell receptor beta chains from the same sample are listed, as sequenced in a study of HIV-infected patients and healthy controls. All unsorted peripheral T cells were captured because whole blood was used without fractionation. Approximately 500 ng RNA was reverse transcribed with alpha and beta constant-region primers. Alpha and beta chain libraries were made separately by chain-specific third strand synthesis with multiplexing indices. TCRdb fed the 5' RACE reads into MiXCR, producing one record per CDR3 protein. Among about 15,000 distinct CDR3 sequences listed, 7% were seen once. The sample was blood. These TCRs come from an adult in good health.

This chain connects TRBV6-2 or TRBV6-3 to TRBJ2-4, with D possibly matching TRBD1 (8 bases). This CDR3 is built from 14 residues. Trimming removed 5 bases from V and 3 bases from J, with 11 bases in between. Germline lookup yields CDR1 MNHEY and CDR2 SVGEGT. The CDR3 DNA follows: TGTGCCAGCAGTACAGGGGGGGGCAAAAACATTCAGTACTTC. It is translated as CASSTGGGKNIQYF.

This clonotype has a count of ten or more. This rearrangement joins TRBV6-2 or TRBV6-3 to TRBJ2-7, with D tentatively TRBD2 (5 bases). Trimming removed 0 bases from V and 0 bases from J, with 12 bases in between. The germline CDR1 and CDR2 sequences are MNHEY and SVGEGT. The CDR3 is made up of 16 amino acids. The CDR3, as DNA: TGTGCCAGCAGTTACTCCGGCGGGTCGGCCTCCTACGAGCAGTACTTC. Its translation is CASSYSGGSASYEQYF.

In this sample, this clonotype turned up many times. The chain combines TRBV7-9 with TRBJ1-2; a possible D gene is TRBD1 (5 bases). From germline, CDR1 is SEHNR and CDR2 FQNEAQ (reference sequence). V was shortened by 5 bases and J by 1 base, with 11 bases between the two germline ends. The CDR3 extends over 14 amino acids. The CDR3, as DNA: TGTGCCAGCAGCCGCTACGACAGTAACTATGGCTACACCTTC. This sequence encodes CASSRYDSNYGYTF. The full variable domain, rest sourced from reference TRBV7-9 and TRBJ1-2, is DTGVSQNPRHKITKRGQNVTFRCDPISEHNRLYWYRQTLGQGPEFLTYFQNEAQLEKSRLLSDRFSAERPKGSFSTLEIQRTEQGDSAMYLCASSRYDSNYGYTFGSGTRLTVV.

At least ten counts were recorded for this clonotype. The V gene is TRBV7-3, the J gene TRBJ2-1; 7 nucleotides line up with TRBD2. The CDR3 sequence is 16 residues long. Germline CDR1 reads SGHTA; CDR2 reads FQGTGA. J was trimmed by 0 bases and V by 2 bases; bases with no gene match: 4. CDR3: CASSLLGGGSYNEQFF. As DNA, the CDR3 is TGTGCCAGCAGCTTATTAGGCGGGGGCTCCTACAATGAGCAGTTCTTC.

A word on this clonotype: This could be a read error, since a much larger clone is one nucleotide away. The chain couples TRBV7-2 to TRBJ1-4; D might be TRBD1 (5 bases). V was cut by 2 bases and J by 8 bases, with 15 bases left in between. The CDR3 is made up of 15 amino acids. Germline loops: CDR1 SGHTA, CDR2 FQGNSA. The CDR3 protein is CASSLLGSGEEKLFF. The CDR3 DNA reads as TGTGCCAGCAGCTTATTGGGCTCGGGGGAAGAAAAACTGTTTTTT.

This clonotype is deemed medium-sized. The V and J genes are TRBV5-1 and TRBJ1-1; no definite D call. Germline CDR1 and CDR2: SGHRS and YFSETQ. With 4 bases removed from V and 1 base from J, the gap between germline ends came to 8 bases. The CDR3 has 13 amino acids. CDR3 nucleotide sequence: TGCGCCAGCAGCGTGGACGCGAACACTGAAGCTTTCTTT. Translating gives CASSVDANTEAFF.

This clonotype was picked up many times. This chain links TRBV27 with TRBJ2-5; the match to TRBD2 covers 9 bases. CDR1 is MNHEY and CDR2 is SMNVEV in the germline V gene (reference sequence). V lost 4 bases to trimming and J lost 5 bases; unmatched junction nucleotides: 14. There are 17 residues in the CDR3. The CDR3 DNA reads as TGTGCCAGCAGTTCCCGGATAGCGGGAGAAAGGGGGGAGACCCAGTACTTC. Its translation is CASSSRIAGERGETQYF.

This clonotype showed up many times. This chain links TRBV7-8 with TRBJ1-5, with 8 nucleotides matching TRBD1. The CDR3 loop spans 15 amino acids. The ends lost 5 bases at V and 6 bases at J; junction bases unmatched: 9. Germline loops: CDR1 SGHVS, CDR2 FQNEAQ. In DNA, the CDR3 is TGTGCCAGCAGCCCAGCGACAGGGGCCGGTCAGCCCCAGCATTTT. Its protein is CASSPATGAGQPQHF.